Detailed here is one TCR beta chain. The sample originates from a study of cytomegalovirus exposure and HLA in healthy donors. The assay was immunoSEQ multiplex PCR, and TCRdb's table has in-frame clones only and misses some. The table records approximately 160,000 clones, roughly nine tenths of them present only once. This clonotype was obtained from a young woman in good health and CMV-seropositive. The sample taken for sequencing was PBMCs.

This CDR3 is CAWSRDSLSYEQYF. The DNA for the CDR3 is TGTGCCTGGAGCAGGGACAGCCTGTCCTACGAGCAGTACTTC. The chain uses TRBV30 and TRBJ2-7; 7 bases align to TRBD1. CDR1 and CDR2 (germline): GTSNPN, SVGIG (reference sequence). The CDR3 has 14 amino acids. Losses at the gene ends were 3 bases for V and 1 base for J; bases not matched to a gene: 6. The entire variable domain, with the rest obtained from reference TRBV30 and TRBJ2-7, is as follows: SQTIHQWPATLVQPVGSPLSLECTVEGTSNPNLYWYRQAAGRGLQLLFYSVGIGQISSEVPQNLSASRPQDRQFILSSKKLLLSDSGFYLCAWSRDSLSYEQYFGPGTRLTVT.